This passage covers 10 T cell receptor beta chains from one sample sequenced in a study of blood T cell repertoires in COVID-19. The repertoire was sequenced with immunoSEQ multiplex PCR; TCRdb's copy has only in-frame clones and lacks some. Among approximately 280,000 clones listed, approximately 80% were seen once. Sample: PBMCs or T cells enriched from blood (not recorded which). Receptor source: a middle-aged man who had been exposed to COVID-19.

CDR3 DNA: TGTGCCAGTAGTCCGGGACAGAGTCAGCCCCAGCATTTT. Protein product: CASSPGQSQPQHF. The chain uses TRBV19 and TRBJ1-5, with TRBD1 identical over 7 bases. Losses at the gene ends were 5 bases for V and 6 bases for J; bases not matched to a gene: 4. The germline V gene has CDR1 LNHDA and CDR2 SQIVND (reference sequence). The CDR3 spans 13 residues.

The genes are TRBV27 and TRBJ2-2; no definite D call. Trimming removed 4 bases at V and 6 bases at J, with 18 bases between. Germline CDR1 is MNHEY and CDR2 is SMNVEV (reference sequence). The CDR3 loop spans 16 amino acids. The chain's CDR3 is CASSYRDIFYPGELFF. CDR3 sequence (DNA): TGTGCCAGCAGTTATCGAGACATCTTTTACCCCGGGGAGCTGTTTTTT.

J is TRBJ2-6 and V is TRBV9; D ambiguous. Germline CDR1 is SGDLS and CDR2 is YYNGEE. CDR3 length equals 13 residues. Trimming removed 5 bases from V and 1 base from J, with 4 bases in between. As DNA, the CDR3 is TGTGCCAGCAGAACATCTGGGGCCAACGTCCTGACTTTC. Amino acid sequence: CASRTSGANVLTF.

CDR3: CASSLMRDTEAFF. The CDR3 nucleotides read TGTGCCAGCAGTTTAATGCGGGACACTGAAGCTTTCTTT. The rearrangement joins TRBV12-3 or TRBV12-4 to TRBJ1-1; D is ambiguous. V was shortened by 2 bases and J by 3 bases, with 7 bases between the two germline ends. The CDR3 spans 13 residues.

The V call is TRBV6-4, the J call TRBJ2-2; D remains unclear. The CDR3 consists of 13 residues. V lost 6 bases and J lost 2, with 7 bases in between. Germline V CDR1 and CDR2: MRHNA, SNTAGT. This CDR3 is CASRLTNTGELFF. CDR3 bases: TGTGCCAGCAGGCTTACAAACACCGGGGAGCTGTTTTTT.

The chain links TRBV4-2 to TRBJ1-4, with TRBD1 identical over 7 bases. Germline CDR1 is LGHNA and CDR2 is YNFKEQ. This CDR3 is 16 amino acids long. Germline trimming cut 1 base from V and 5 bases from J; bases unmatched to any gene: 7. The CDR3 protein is CASSQGGTARNEKLFF. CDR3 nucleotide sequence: TGTGCCAGCAGCCAAGGAGGGACAGCGCGGAATGAAAAACTGTTTTTT.

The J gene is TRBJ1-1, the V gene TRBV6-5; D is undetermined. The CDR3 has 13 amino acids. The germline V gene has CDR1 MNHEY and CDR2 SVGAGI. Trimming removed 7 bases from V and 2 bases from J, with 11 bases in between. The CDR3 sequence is CASIRGINTEAFF. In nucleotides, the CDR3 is TGTGCCAGCATCCGAGGGATAAACACTGAAGCTTTCTTT.

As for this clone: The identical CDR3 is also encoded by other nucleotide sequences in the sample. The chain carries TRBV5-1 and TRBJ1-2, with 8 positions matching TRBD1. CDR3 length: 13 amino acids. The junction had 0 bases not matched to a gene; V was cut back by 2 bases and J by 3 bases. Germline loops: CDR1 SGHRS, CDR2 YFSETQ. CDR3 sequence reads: CASSLQGDYGYTF. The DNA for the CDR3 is TGCGCCAGCAGCTTACAGGGGGACTATGGCTACACCTTC.

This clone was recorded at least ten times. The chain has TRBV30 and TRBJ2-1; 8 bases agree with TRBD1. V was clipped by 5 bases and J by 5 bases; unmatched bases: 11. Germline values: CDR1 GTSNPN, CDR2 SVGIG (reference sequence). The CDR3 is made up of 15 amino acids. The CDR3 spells CAWGRGTGSNNEQFF. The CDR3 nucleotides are TGTGCCTGGGGCCGCGGGACAGGTTCCAACAATGAGCAGTTCTTC.

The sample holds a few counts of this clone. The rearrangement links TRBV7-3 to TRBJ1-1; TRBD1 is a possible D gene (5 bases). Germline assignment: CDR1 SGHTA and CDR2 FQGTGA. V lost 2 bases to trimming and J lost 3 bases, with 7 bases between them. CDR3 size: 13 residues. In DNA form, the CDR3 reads TGTGCCAGCAGCTTATGGGGGGACACTGAAGCTTTCTTT. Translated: CASSLWGDTEAFF.